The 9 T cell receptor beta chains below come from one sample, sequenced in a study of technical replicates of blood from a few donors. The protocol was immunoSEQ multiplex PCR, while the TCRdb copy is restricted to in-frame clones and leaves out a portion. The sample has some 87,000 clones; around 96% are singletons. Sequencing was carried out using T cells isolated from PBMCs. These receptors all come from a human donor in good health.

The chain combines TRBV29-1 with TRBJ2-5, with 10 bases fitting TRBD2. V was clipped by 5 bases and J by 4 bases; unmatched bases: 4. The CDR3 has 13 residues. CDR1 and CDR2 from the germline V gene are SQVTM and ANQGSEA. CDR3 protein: CSVLAGDGETQYF. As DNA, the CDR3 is TGCAGCGTTCTAGCGGGAGATGGAGAGACCCAGTACTTC. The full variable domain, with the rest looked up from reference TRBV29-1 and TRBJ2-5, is SAVISQKPSRDICQRGTSLTIQCQVDSQVTMMFWYRQQPGQSLTLIATANQGSEATYESGFVIDKFPISRPNLTFSTLTVSNMSPEDSSIYLCSVLAGDGETQYFGPGTRLLVL.

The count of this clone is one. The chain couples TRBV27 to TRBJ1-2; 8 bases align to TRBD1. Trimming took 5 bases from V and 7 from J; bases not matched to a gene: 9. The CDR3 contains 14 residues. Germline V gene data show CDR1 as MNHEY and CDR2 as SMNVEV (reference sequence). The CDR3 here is CASSHAGGAFGYTF. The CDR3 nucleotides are TGTGCCAGCAGTCATGCAGGGGGCGCTTTTGGCTACACCTTC.

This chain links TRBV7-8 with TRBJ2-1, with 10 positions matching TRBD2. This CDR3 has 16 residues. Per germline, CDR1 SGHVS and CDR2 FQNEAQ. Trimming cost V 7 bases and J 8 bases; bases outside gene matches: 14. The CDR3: CASTPRPSGSSDEQFF. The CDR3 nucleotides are TGTGCCAGCACGCCGCGGCCTAGCGGGAGTAGTGATGAGCAGTTCTTC.

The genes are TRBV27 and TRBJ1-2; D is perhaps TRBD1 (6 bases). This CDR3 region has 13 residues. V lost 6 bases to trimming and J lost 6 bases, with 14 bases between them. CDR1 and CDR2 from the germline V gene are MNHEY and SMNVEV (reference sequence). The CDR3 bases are TGTGCCAGCAGCCCTAACAGGGACCATGGCTACACCTTC. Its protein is CASSPNRDHGYTF.

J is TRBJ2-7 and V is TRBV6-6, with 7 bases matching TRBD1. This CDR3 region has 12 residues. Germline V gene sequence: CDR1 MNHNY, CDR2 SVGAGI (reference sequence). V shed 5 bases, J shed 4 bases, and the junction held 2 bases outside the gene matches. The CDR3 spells CASSPGQYEQYF. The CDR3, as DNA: TGTGCCAGCAGTCCGGGACAGTACGAGCAGTACTTC.

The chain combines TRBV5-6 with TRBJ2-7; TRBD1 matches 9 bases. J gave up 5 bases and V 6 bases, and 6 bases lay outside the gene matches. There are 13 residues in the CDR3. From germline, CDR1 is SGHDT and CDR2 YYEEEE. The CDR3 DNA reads TGTGCCAGCACGGGACAGGGTTTCCACGAGCAGTACTTC. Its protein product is CASTGQGFHEQYF.

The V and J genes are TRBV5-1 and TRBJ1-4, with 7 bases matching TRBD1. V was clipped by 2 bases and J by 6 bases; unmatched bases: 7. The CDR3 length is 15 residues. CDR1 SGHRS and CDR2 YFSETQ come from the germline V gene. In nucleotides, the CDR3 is TGCGCCAGCAGCTTTGGTGGGACAGATTATGAAAAACTGTTTTTT. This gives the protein CASSFGGTDYEKLFF.

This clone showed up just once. The CDR3 spells CASSGRVSTDTQYF. DNA for the CDR3: TGTGCCAGCAGCGGGAGGGTTAGCACAGATACGCAGTATTTT. The chain carries TRBV2 and TRBJ2-3, with 8 bases identical to TRBD2. With 6 bases clipped from V and 0 bases from J, the junction kept 2 bases outside the gene matches. CDR3 length equals 14 residues. Germline lookup yields CDR1 SNHLY and CDR2 FYNNEI.

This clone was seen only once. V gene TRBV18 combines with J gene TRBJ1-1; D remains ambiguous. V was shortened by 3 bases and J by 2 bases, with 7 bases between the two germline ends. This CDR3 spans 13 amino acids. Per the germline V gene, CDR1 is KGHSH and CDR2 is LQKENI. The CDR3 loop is CASSPEGNTEAFF. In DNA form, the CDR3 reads TGTGCCAGCTCACCGGAGGGAAACACTGAAGCTTTCTTT.